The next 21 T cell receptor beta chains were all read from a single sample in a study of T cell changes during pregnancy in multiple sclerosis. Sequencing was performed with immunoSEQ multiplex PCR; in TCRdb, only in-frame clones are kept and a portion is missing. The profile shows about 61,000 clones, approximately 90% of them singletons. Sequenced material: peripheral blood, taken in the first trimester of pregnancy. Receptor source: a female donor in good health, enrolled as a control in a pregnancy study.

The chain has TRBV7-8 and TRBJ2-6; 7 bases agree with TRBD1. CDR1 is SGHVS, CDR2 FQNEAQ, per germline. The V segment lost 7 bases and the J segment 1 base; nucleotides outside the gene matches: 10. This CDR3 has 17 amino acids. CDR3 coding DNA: TGTGCCAGCACCCCGAACAGGGGCCGTTCTGGGGCCAACGTCCTGACTTTC. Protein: CASTPNRGRSGANVLTF.

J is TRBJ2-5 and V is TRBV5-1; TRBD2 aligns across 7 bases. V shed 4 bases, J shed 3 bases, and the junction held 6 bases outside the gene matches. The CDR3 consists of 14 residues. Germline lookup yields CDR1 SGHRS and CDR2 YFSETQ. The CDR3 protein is CASSNGLAEETQYF. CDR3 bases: TGCGCCAGCAGCAATGGGCTAGCGGAAGAGACCCAGTACTTC.

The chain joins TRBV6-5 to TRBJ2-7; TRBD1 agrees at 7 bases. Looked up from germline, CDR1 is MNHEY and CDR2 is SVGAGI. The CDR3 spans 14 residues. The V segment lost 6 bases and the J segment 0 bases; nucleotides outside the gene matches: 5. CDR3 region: CASRTGQISYEQYF. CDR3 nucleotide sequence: TGTGCCAGCAGGACGGGACAGATCTCCTACGAGCAGTACTTC.

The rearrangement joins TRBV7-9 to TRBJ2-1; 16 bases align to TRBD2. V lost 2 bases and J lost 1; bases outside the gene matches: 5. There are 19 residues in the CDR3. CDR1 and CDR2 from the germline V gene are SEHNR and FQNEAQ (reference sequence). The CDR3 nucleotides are TGTGCCAGCAGCTTATCCGGGACTAGCGGGGGGGCGTCCTACAATGAGCAGTTCTTC. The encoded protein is CASSLSGTSGGASYNEQFF. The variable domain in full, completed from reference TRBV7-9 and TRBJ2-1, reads DTGVSQNPRHKITKRGQNVTFRCDPISEHNRLYWYRQTLGQGPEFLTYFQNEAQLEKSRLLSDRFSAERPKGSFSTLEIQRTEQGDSAMYLCASSLSGTSGGASYNEQFFGPGTRLTVL.

This CDR3 reads CASRPTGNGYYEQYF. The CDR3 DNA reads TGTGCCAGCAGACCGACAGGAAATGGTTACTACGAGCAGTACTTC. The V and J genes are TRBV6-5 and TRBJ2-7, with TRBD1 as a possible D gene (6 bases). This CDR3 spans 15 amino acids. Germline CDR1 and CDR2: MNHEY and SVGAGI. V was clipped by 6 bases and J by 3 bases, with 18 bases between them.

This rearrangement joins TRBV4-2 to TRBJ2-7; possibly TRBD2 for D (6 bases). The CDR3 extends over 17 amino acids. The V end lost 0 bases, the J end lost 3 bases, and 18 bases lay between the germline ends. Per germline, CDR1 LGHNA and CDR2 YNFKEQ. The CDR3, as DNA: TGTGCCAGCAGCCAAGAGGTCATCCGGGACGGGAGCTACGAGCAGTACTTC. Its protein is CASSQEVIRDGSYEQYF.

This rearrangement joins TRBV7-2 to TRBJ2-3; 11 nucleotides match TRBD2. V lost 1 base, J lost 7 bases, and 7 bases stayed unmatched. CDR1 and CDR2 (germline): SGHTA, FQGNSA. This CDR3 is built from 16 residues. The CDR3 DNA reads TGTGCCAGCAGCTTAGGGGTAGCGGGGGGGTCAAATACGCAGTATTTT. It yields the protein CASSLGVAGGSNTQYF.

CDR3 coding DNA: TGTGCCTGGACAATGGGCCGGAAAAATGAAAAACTGTTTTTT. Encoded protein: CAWTMGRKNEKLFF. The chain recombines TRBV30 with TRBJ1-4; D not certain. Germline V gene lookup returns CDR1 GTSNPN and CDR2 SVGIG (reference sequence). Trimming shortened V by 4 bases and J by 5 bases, and 14 bases separated the two germline ends. The CDR3 covers 14 residues.

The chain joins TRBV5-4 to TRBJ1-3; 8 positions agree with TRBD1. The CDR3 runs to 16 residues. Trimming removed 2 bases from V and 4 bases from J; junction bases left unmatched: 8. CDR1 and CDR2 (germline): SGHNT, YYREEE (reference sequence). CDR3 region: CASSFGQGYSGNTIYF. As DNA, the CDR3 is TGTGCCAGCAGCTTCGGACAGGGTTATTCGGGAAACACCATATATTTT.

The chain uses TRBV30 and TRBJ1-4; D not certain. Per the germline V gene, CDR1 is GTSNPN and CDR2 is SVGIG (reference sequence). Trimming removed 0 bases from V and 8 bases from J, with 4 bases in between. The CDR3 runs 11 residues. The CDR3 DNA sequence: TGTGCCTGGAGTGTCGGGGAAAAACTGTTTTTT. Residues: CAWSVGEKLFF.

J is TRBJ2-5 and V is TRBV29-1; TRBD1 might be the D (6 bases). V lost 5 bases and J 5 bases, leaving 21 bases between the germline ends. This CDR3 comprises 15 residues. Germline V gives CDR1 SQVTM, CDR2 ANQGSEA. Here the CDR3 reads CSVTPLQGPGETQYF. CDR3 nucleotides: TGCAGCGTTACGCCCTTACAGGGACCGGGGGAGACCCAGTACTTC.

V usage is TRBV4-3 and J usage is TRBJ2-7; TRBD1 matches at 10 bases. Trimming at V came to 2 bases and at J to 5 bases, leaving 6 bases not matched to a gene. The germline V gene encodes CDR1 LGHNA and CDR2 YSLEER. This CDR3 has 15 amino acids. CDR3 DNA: TGCGCCAGCAGCCAAATGACAGGGACAGGGGACGAGCAGTACTTC. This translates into CASSQMTGTGDEQYF.

The CDR3 sequence is CASSLFGFGRGTGELFF. The CDR3 bases are TGTGCCAGTAGCCTCTTTGGGTTTGGTCGAGGCACCGGGGAGCTGTTTTTT. The chain has TRBV19 and TRBJ2-2, with D unclear. The CDR3 sequence is 17 residues long. Trimming pared 6 bases from V and 4 bases from J, leaving 21 bases between. In germline, CDR1 is LNHDA, CDR2 SQIVND (reference sequence).

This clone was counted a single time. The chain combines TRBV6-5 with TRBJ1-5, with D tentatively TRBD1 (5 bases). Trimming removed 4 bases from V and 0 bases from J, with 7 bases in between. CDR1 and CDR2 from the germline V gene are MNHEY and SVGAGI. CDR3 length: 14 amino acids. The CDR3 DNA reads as TGTGCCAGCAGTTCGACAGTTAGCAATCAGCCCCAGCATTTT. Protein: CASSSTVSNQPQHF.

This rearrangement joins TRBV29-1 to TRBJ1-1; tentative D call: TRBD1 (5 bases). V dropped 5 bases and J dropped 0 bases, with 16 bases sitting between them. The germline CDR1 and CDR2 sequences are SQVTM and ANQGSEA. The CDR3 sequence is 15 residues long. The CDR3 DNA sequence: TGCAGCGTTCTCGACGAGGCAGGGATGAACACTGAAGCTTTCTTT. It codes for CSVLDEAGMNTEAFF.

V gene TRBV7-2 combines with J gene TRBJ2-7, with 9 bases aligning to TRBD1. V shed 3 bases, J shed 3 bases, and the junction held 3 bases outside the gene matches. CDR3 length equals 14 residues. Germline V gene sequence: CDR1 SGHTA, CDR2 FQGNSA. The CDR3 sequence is CASSLDRGYYEQYF. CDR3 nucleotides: TGTGCCAGCAGCTTGGACAGGGGATACTACGAGCAGTACTTC.

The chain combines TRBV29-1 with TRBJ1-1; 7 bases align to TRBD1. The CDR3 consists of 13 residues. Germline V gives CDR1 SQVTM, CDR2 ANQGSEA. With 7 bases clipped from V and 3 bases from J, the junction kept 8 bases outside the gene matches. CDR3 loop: CSAVTGLHTEAFF. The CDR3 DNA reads TGCAGCGCTGTGACAGGGCTCCACACTGAAGCTTTCTTT.

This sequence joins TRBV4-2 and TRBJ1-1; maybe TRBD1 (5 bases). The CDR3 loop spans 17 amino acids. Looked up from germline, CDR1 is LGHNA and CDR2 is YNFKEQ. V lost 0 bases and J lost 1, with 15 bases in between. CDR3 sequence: CASSQEVGRQGNTEAFF. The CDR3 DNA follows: TGTGCCAGCAGCCAAGAAGTCGGTCGCCAGGGGAACACTGAAGCTTTCTTT.

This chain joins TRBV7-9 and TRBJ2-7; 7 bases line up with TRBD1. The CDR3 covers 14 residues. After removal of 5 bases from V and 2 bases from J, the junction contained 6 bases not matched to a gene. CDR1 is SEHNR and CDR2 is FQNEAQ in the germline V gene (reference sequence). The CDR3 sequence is CASSGQVRTYEQYF. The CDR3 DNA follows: TGTGCCAGCAGCGGACAGGTGAGGACCTACGAGCAGTACTTC. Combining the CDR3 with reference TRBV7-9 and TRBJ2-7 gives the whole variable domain DTGVSQNPRHKITKRGQNVTFRCDPISEHNRLYWYRQTLGQGPEFLTYFQNEAQLEKSRLLSDRFSAERPKGSFSTLEIQRTEQGDSAMYLCASSGQVRTYEQYFGPGTRLTVT.

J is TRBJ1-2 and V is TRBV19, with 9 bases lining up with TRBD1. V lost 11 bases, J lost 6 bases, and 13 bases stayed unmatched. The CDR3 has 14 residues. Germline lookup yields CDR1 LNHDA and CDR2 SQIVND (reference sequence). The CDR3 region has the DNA TGTGCCGTTACCGGGACAGGGAAAATGAATGGCTACACCTTC. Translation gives CAVTGTGKMNGYTF.

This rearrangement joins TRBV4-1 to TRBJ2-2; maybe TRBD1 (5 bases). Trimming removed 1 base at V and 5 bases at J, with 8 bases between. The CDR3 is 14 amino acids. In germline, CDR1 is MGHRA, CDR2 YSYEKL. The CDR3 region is CASSQGRGTGELFF. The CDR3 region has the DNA TGCGCCAGCAGCCAAGGAAGGGGTACCGGGGAGCTGTTTTTT.